The 9 T cell receptor beta chains below come from one sample, sequenced in a study of response to subunit inactivated influenza vaccine. TCRdb recomputed calls from the RT-PCR reads with MiXCR, one row per CDR3 protein. The data hold fewer than 650,000 distinct CDR3 sequences, with under 15% observed a single time. The sample in question was PBMCs from blood, obtained 40 to 50 days after vaccination. The source is a middle-aged man who received an inactivated influenza vaccine.

J is TRBJ2-1 and V is TRBV7-3, with D maybe TRBD1 (5 bases). The CDR3 runs to 15 residues. V lost 5 bases and J lost 1, with 12 bases in between. Germline assignment: CDR1 SGHTA and CDR2 FQGTGA. Here the CDR3 DNA reads TGTGCCAGCAGCCCTGGCAGGGTGTCCTACAATGAGCAGTTCTTC. Translating it yields CASSPGRVSYNEQFF.

This clonotype was seen more than once but under ten times. V and J are TRBV5-6 and TRBJ2-7; D is uncertain. Between the trimmed V and J ends, which lost 0 bases and 0 bases, there was a span of 10 bases. The germline gives CDR1 SGHDT, CDR2 YYEEEE. The CDR3 spans 15 residues. The CDR3 sequence is CASSLVSLSSYEQYF. CDR3 coding DNA: TGTGCCAGCAGCTTGGTCAGCCTTAGCTCCTACGAGCAGTACTTC.

The chain has TRBV6-6 and TRBJ2-5, with D possibly TRBD1 on 6 matching bases. Trimming shortened V by 6 bases and J by 3 bases, and 11 bases separated the two germline ends. Germline CDR1 is MNHNY and CDR2 is SVGAGI (reference sequence). This CDR3 region has 13 residues. CDR3 sequence reads: CASSGTPEETQYF. CDR3 DNA: TGTGCCAGCAGCGGGACACCAGAAGAGACCCAGTACTTC.

This clonotype was recorded at least ten times. This chain uses TRBV5-1 with TRBJ1-2; TRBD1 matches at 10 bases. CDR3 length: 16 residues. CDR1 SGHRS and CDR2 YFSETQ come from the germline V gene. V was pared by 1 base and J by 4 bases, with 7 bases of the junction left unmatched. CDR3 sequence reads: CASSLLPGQGTYGYTF. Written as DNA, the CDR3 is TGCGCCAGCAGCTTGTTACCGGGACAGGGGACCTATGGCTACACCTTC.

The chain has TRBV5-1 and TRBJ1-6, with D tentatively TRBD1 (5 bases). Germline CDR1 and CDR2: SGHRS and YFSETQ. Trimming shortened V by 0 bases and J by 5 bases, and 15 bases separated the two germline ends. The length of the CDR3 is 17 residues. The CDR3 loop reads CASSLAMRGKHNSPLHF. The CDR3 DNA sequence: TGCGCCAGCAGCTTGGCCATGCGGGGGAAACATAATTCACCCCTCCACTTT.

This clonotype appeared a few times. V usage is TRBV28 and J usage is TRBJ2-7; no clear D. This CDR3 region has 12 residues. The germline V gene has CDR1 MDHEN and CDR2 SYDVKM. V dropped 10 bases and J dropped 1 base, with 11 bases sitting between them. This CDR3 is CATMGRSYEQYF. DNA of the CDR3: TGTGCCACCATGGGCAGGTCCTACGAGCAGTACTTC.

V usage is TRBV5-1 and J usage is TRBJ2-5, with 7 bases fitting TRBD2. CDR3 length: 14 residues. With V trimmed by 0 bases and J by 5 bases, 4 bases remained unmatched. CDR1 is SGHRS and CDR2 is YFSETQ in the germline V gene. The CDR3 protein is CASSLGGTTETQYF. As DNA, the CDR3 is TGCGCCAGCAGCTTGGGAGGGACTACGGAGACCCAGTACTTC.

Only a few counts were recorded for this clonotype. This chain links TRBV6-2 or TRBV6-3 with TRBJ2-2; 7 bases line up with TRBD1. The CDR3 runs to 13 residues. Germline V gene sequence: CDR1 MNHEY, CDR2 SVGEGT. Trimming removed 7 bases from V and 6 bases from J; junction bases left unmatched: 5. In nucleotides, the CDR3 is TGTGCCAGCAAAACAGGGGAAGCCGGGGAGCTGTTTTTT. This gives the protein CASKTGEAGELFF.

The genes are TRBV7-9 and TRBJ1-5; D is uncertain. The germline gives CDR1 SEHNR, CDR2 FQNEAQ (reference sequence). This CDR3 contains 15 residues. V lost 4 bases and J lost 3, with 13 bases in between. CDR3 residues: CASSSGRSFNQPQHF. CDR3 coding DNA: TGTGCCAGCAGCTCTGGCCGCAGCTTCAATCAGCCCCAGCATTTT.